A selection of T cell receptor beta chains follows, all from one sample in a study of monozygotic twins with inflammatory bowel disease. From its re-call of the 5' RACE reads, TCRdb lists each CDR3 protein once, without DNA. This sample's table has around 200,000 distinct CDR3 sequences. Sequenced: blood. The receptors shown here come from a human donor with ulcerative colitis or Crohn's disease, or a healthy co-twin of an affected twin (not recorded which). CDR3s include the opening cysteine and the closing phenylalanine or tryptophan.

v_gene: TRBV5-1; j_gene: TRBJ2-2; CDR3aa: CASSPSRLGELFF
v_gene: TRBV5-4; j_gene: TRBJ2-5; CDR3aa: CASRTLGPQETQYF
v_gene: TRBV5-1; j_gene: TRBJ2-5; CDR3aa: CASKWSQETQYF
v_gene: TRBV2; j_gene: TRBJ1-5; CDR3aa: CASSAGQGHQPQHF
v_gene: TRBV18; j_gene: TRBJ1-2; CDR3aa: CASSPDRRPNYGYTF
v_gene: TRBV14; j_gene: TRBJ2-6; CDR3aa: CASSQGSPGANVLTF
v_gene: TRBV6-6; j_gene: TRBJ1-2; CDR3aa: CATKRGWGDGYTF
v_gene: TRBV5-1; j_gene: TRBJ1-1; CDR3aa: CASSLRGNGNTEAFF
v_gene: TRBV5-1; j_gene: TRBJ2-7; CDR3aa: CASSLQGLPSYEQYF
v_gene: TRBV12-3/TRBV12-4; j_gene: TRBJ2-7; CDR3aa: CASSPGTDSSYEQYF
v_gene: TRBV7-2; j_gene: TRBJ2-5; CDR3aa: CASSFGRTQYF
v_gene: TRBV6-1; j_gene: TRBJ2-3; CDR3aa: CASSTRDRGPDTQYF
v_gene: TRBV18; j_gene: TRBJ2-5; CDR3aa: CASSPPLEEETQYF
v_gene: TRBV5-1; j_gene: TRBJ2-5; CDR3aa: CASSLDTGDETQYF
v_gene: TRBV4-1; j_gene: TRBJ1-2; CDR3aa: CASSPKSQTGDVYGYTF
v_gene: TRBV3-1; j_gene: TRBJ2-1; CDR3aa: CASSQDRLRNEQFF